The rows below give T cell receptor beta chains drawn from one sample of a study of cytomegalovirus exposure and HLA in healthy donors. The table came from immunoSEQ multiplex PCR; TCRdb's copy has only in-frame clones and leaves some out. The table records some 100,000 clones, roughly 79% of them present only once. Sequencing input: PBMCs. The receptor set was obtained from a woman aged 50 to 65 in good health and CMV-seropositive. Both conserved end residues are part of each CDR3. The D gene is left open where the match is weak. Size tells how often a clone was seen (once, few, many) or the class of an expanded clone, and some rows leave it out.

len	v_gene	d_gene	j_gene	abundance	CDR3aa	CDR3nt
13	TRBV6-5	TRBD1	TRBJ1-5	-	CASSRQGDQPQHF	TGTGCCAGCAGTCGACAGGGGGATCAGCCCCAGCATTTT
13	TRBV6-5	-	TRBJ2-7	-	CASRGQGVREQYF	TGTGCCAGCAGGGGACAAGGAGTACGCGAGCAGTACTTC
15	TRBV14	-	TRBJ2-5	-	CASSRDQGSQETQYF	TGTGCCAGCAGCCGGGACCAGGGGAGCCAAGAGACCCAGTACTTC
16	TRBV19	TRBD1	TRBJ2-7	-	CASSIAARTGIYEQYF	TGTGCCAGTAGTATAGCAGCTCGGACAGGGATATACGAGCAGTACTTC
15	TRBV14	-	TRBJ1-2	-	CASSQVMSGIGGYTF	TGTGCCAGCAGCCAAGTCATGTCAGGGATAGGAGGCTACACCTTC
14	TRBV6-1	-	TRBJ2-3	-	CATLANWGTDTQYF	TGTGCCACCTTAGCTAATTGGGGCACAGATACGCAGTATTTT
13	TRBV2	-	TRBJ2-2	-	CASKGEGTGELFF	TGTGCCAGCAAGGGGGAGGGCACCGGGGAGCTGTTTTTT
14	TRBV15	-	TRBJ2-5	once	CATSRGGGQETQYF	TGTGCCACCAGCAGAGGTGGGGGGCAAGAGACCCAGTACTTC
18	TRBV6-1	TRBD1	TRBJ1-5	-	CASSENPRGQGIDQPQHF	TGTGCCAGCAGTGAAAACCCGCGGGGACAGGGCATTGACCAGCCCCAGCATTTT
14	TRBV19	-	TRBJ2-3	-	CASSIGGSTDTQYF	TGTGCCAGTAGTATAGGGGGCAGCACAGATACGCAGTATTTT
14	TRBV7-2	TRBD1	TRBJ2-1	-	CASSQRDRAGEQFF	TGTGCCAGCAGCCAAAGGGACAGGGCAGGTGAGCAGTTCTTC
13	TRBV13	-	TRBJ1-1	-	CASSLQENTEAFF	TGTGCCAGCAGCTTACAGGAGAACACTGAAGCTTTCTTT
15	TRBV13	TRBD2	TRBJ2-7	-	CASSTLSREWYEQYF	TGTGCCAGCAGCACCCTCTCGCGGGAGTGGTACGAGCAGTACTTC
13	TRBV19	TRBD1	TRBJ1-3	-	CASRTGAGNTIYF	TGTGCCAGTAGAACAGGGGCTGGAAACACCATATATTTT
12	TRBV9	-	TRBJ2-3	-	CASSAGEDTQYF	TGTGCCAGCAGCGCGGGGGAAGATACGCAGTATTTT
15	TRBV7-9	-	TRBJ1-2	-	CASSFPQGTSYGYTF	TGTGCCAGCAGCTTTCCACAGGGAACCTCCTATGGCTACACCTTC
15	TRBV5-4	TRBD1	TRBJ2-3	-	CASSPGTGFKDTQYF	TGTGCCAGCAGCCCGGGGACAGGTTTTAAGGATACGCAGTATTTT
14	TRBV4-1	-	TRBJ2-7	few	CASSQEDSGYEQYF	TGCGCCAGCAGCCAAGAGGATAGCGGCTACGAGCAGTACTTC
11	TRBV29-1	-	TRBJ1-1	-	CSVEGHSEAFF	TGCAGCGTTGAAGGGCATTCTGAAGCTTTCTTT
16	TRBV19	TRBD1	TRBJ2-3	-	CASSKGPGGGTDTQYF	TGTGCCAGTAGTAAGGGGCCAGGGGGCGGCACAGATACGCAGTATTTT
15	TRBV18	TRBD1	TRBJ2-3	-	CASSAGTGGTDTQYF	TGTGCCAGCTCAGCAGGGACAGGGGGTACAGATACGCAGTATTTT
16	TRBV7-9	TRBD1	TRBJ1-4	-	CASSFLSGQGGEKLFF	TGTGCCAGCAGCTTTCTGTCGGGACAGGGCGGTGAAAAACTGTTTTTT
17	TRBV9	TRBD2	TRBJ2-3	-	CASSAPGVDRGGDTQYF	TGTGCCAGCAGCGCCCCGGGGGTCGACCGGGGGGGAGATACGCAGTATTTT
13	TRBV18	-	TRBJ2-7	-	CASSPPQGLEQYF	TGTGCCAGCTCACCACCCCAGGGACTCGAGCAGTACTTC
14	TRBV6-1	TRBD2	TRBJ2-1	-	CASSVLAGAGEQFF	TGTGCCAGCAGTGTCCTAGCGGGAGCTGGTGAGCAGTTCTTC
14	TRBV7-9	-	TRBJ2-2	-	CALSDRPNTGELFF	TGTGCCCTCTCGGACAGACCTAACACCGGGGAGCTGTTTTTT
17	TRBV9	TRBD2	TRBJ2-3	-	CASSVSTAGARTDTQYF	TGTGCCAGCAGCGTTTCCACAGCGGGGGCACGCACAGATACGCAGTATTTT
13	TRBV6-5	TRBD1	TRBJ1-5	few	CASSSQGGQPQHF	TGTGCCAGCAGTTCACAGGGGGGTCAGCCCCAGCATTTT
16	TRBV6-1	-	TRBJ2-1	-	CASSEGGWALFNEQFF	TGTGCCAGCAGTGAAGGTGGGTGGGCGCTATTCAATGAGCAGTTCTTC
10	TRBV29-1	TRBD1	TRBJ1-2	once	CSAGQDSYTF	TGCAGCGCCGGACAGGATAGCTACACCTTC
15	TRBV4-3	-	TRBJ2-1	-	CASSRGSGASNEQFF	TGCGCCAGCAGCCGAGGGAGCGGCGCCTCCAATGAGCAGTTCTTC
13	TRBV19	-	TRBJ1-4	-	CASRRARGEKLFF	TGTGCCAGTCGTAGGGCACGGGGTGAAAAACTGTTTTTT
15	TRBV6-6	TRBD1	TRBJ1-2	-	CASSYDATGGYGYTF	TGTGCCAGCAGTTACGATGCAACAGGGGGCTATGGCTACACCTTC
13	TRBV5-1	-	TRBJ2-5	-	CASSLWGEETQYF	TGCGCCAGCAGCTTGTGGGGGGAGGAGACCCAGTACTTC
14	TRBV11-2	-	TRBJ1-2	few	CASSRDRASYGYTF	TGTGCCAGCAGCCGTGACAGAGCCTCCTATGGCTACACCTTC
16	TRBV27	TRBD2	TRBJ2-1	few	CASSPRGGLATREQFF	TGTGCCAGCAGCCCCAGAGGGGGACTAGCTACACGTGAGCAGTTCTTC
15	TRBV5-6	TRBD1	TRBJ2-2	-	CASSFYRGPDGELFF	TGTGCCAGCAGCTTTTACAGGGGGCCGGACGGGGAGCTGTTTTTT
15	TRBV15	-	TRBJ1-3	-	CATSRGPGQGNTIYF	TGTGCCACCAGCAGAGGACCGGGACAAGGAAACACCATATATTTT
14	TRBV5-1	-	TRBJ2-7	-	CASDPGEVRGEQYF	TGCGCCAGCGACCCTGGGGAGGTGCGGGGCGAGCAGTACTTC
14	TRBV5-6	TRBD1	TRBJ2-5	-	CASSSGTGAEAQYF	TGTGCCAGCAGCTCCGGGACAGGGGCAGAGGCCCAGTACTTC
13	TRBV6-1	-	TRBJ2-7	-	CASPGWRKGEQYF	TGTGCCAGCCCTGGCTGGAGGAAGGGCGAGCAGTACTTC
16	TRBV4-3	TRBD1	TRBJ1-3	-	CASSFRGTGVGNTIYF	TGCGCCAGCAGCTTCCGTGGGACAGGGGTCGGAAACACCATATATTTT
15	TRBV7-7	TRBD1	TRBJ2-5	-	CASSLDRGPQETQYF	TGTGCCAGCAGCTTAGACAGGGGGCCTCAAGAGACCCAGTACTTC
18	TRBV16	TRBD2	TRBJ2-3	-	CASSPGLAGDTSTDTQYF	TGTGCCAGCAGTCCGGGACTAGCGGGAGATACTAGCACAGATACGCAGTATTTT
13	TRBV29-1	-	TRBJ2-7	once	CSVELARGYEQYF	TGCAGCGTTGAACTAGCCCGAGGCTACGAGCAGTACTTC